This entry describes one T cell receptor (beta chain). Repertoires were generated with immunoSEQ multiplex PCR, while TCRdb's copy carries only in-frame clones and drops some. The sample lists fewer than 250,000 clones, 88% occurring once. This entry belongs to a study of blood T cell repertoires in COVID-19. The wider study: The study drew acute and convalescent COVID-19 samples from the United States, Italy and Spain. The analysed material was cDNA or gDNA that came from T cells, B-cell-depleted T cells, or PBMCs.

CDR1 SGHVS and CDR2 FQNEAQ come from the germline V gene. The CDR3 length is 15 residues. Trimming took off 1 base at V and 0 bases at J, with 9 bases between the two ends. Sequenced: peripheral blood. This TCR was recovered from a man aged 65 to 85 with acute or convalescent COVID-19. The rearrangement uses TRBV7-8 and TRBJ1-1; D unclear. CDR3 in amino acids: CASSLDRYLNTEAFF. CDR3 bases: TGTGCCAGCAGCTTAGACCGGTACCTGAACACTGAAGCTTTCTTT.